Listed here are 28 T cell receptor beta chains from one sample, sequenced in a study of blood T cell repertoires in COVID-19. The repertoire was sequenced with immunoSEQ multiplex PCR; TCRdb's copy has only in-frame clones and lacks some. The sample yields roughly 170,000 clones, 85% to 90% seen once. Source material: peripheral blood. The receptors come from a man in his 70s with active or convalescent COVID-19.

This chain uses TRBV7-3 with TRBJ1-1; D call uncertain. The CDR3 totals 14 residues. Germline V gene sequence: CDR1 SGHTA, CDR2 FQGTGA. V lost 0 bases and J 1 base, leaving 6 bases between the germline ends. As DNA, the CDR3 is TGTGCCAGCAGCTTAACTTACGGGAACACTGAAGCTTTCTTT. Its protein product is CASSLTYGNTEAFF.

The CDR3 protein is CAREATNAMNTEAFF. The CDR3 DNA is TGTGCCCGGGAGGCGACAAACGCTATGAACACTGAAGCTTTCTTT. This chain connects TRBV30 to TRBJ1-1; D not resolved. The V and J ends lost 8 bases and 0 bases respectively, with 19 bases between them. The CDR3 length is 15 residues. Germline V gene sequence: CDR1 GTSNPN, CDR2 SVGIG (reference sequence).

The CDR3 sequence is CASSYRGQGYSDTQYF. CDR3 nucleotides: TGTGCCAGCAGTTACAGGGGACAGGGGTATTCAGATACGCAGTATTTT. The rearrangement joins TRBV6-6 to TRBJ2-3; 10 nucleotides match TRBD1. CDR1 MNHNY and CDR2 SVGAGI come from the germline V gene (reference sequence). V trimming: 2 bases; J trimming: 4 bases; junction bases outside the gene matches: 6. This CDR3 spans 16 amino acids.

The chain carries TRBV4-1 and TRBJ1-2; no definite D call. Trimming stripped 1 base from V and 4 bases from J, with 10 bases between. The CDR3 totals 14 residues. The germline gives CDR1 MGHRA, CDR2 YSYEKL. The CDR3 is CASSQGQVRYGYTF. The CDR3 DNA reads TGCGCCAGCAGCCAAGGCCAGGTTCGCTATGGCTACACCTTC.

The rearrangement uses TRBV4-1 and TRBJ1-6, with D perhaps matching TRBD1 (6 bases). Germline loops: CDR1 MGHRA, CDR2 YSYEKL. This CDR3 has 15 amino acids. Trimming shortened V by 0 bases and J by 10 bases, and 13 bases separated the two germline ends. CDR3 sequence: CASSQDMAGVSPLHF. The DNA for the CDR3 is TGCGCCAGCAGCCAAGATATGGCAGGGGTGTCACCCCTCCACTTT.

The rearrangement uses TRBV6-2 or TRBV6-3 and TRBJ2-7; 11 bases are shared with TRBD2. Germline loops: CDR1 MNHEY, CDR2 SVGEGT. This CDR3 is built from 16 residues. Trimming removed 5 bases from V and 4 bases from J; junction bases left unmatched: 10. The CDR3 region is CASSVGLAELYYEQYF. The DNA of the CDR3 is TGTGCCAGCAGTGTGGGACTAGCGGAACTCTATTACGAGCAGTACTTC.

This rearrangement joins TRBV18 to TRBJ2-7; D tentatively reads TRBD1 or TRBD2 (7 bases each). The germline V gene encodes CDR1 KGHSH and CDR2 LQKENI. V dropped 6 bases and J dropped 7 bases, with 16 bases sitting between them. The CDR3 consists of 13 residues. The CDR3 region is CASSPGGAREQYF. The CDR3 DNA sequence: TGTGCCAGCTCGCCAGGGGGGGCGCGGGAGCAGTACTTC.

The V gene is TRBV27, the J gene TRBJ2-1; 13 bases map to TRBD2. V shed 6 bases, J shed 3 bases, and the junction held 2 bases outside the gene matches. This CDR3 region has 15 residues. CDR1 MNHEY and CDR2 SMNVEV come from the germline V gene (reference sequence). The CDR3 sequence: CASRRTSGSYNEQFF. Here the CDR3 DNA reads TGTGCCAGCAGACGGACTAGCGGGAGCTACAATGAGCAGTTCTTC.

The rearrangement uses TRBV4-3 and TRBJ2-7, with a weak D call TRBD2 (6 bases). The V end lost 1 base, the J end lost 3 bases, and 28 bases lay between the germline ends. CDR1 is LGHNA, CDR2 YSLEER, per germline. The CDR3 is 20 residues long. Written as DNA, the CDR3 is TGCGCCAGCAGCCAAGGTTGGAGGGGAGTCCCACTGGGACGGTTCTACGAGCAGTACTTC. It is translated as CASSQGWRGVPLGRFYEQYF.

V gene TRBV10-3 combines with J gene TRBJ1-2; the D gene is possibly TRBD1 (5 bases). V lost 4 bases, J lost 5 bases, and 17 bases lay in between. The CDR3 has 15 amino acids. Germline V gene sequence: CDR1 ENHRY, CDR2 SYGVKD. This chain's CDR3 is CAISALDGGTYGYTF. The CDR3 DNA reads TGTGCCATCAGTGCCCTGGACGGGGGGACTTATGGCTACACCTTC.

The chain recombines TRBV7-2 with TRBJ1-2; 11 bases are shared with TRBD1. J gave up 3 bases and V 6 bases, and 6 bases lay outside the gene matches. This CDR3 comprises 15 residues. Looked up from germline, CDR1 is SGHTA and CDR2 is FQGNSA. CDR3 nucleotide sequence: TGTGCCAGCAGTTCACCGGGACAGGGGGACTATGGCTACACCTTC. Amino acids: CASSSPGQGDYGYTF.

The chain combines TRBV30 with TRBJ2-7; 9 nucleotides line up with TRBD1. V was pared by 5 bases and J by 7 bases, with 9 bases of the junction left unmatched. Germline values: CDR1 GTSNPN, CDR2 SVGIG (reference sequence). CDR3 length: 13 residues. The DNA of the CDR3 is TGTGCCTGGGGAGGGGGACAGGGCTGGGAGCAGTACTTC. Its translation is CAWGGGQGWEQYF.

The CDR3 DNA sequence: TGTGCCAGCAGCTTGGGCGGGGAAGGGGCCAACGTCCTGACTTTC. Its protein is CASSLGGEGANVLTF. V is TRBV7-9 and J is TRBJ2-6; perhaps TRBD2 as D (6 bases). This CDR3 region has 15 residues. Germline V lookup: CDR1 SEHNR, CDR2 FQNEAQ (reference sequence). Trimming stripped 3 bases from V and 4 bases from J, with 10 bases between.

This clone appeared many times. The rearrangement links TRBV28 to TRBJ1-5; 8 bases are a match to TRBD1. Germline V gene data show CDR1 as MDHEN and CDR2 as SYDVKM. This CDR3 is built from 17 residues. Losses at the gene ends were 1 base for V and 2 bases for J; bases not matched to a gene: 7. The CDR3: CASSLSPGQVGNQPQHF. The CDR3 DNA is TGTGCCAGCAGTTTATCCCCGGGACAGGTTGGCAATCAGCCCCAGCATTTT.

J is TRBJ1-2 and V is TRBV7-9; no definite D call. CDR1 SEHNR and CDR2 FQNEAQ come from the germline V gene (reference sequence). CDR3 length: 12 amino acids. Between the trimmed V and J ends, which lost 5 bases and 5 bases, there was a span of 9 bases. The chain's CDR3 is CASSPVQYGYTF. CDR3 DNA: TGTGCCAGCAGCCCCGTACAGTATGGCTACACCTTC.

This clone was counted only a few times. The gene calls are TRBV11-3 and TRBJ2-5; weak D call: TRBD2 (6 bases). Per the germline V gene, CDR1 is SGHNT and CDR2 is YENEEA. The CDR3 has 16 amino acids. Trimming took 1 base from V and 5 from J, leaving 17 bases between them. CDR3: CASSLGWGEIEETQYF. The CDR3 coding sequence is TGTGCCAGCAGCTTAGGGTGGGGGGAAATTGAGGAGACCCAGTACTTC. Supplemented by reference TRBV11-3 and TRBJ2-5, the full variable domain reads EAGVVQSPRYKIIEKKQPVAFWCNPISGHNTLYWYLQNLGQGPELLIRYENEEAVDDSQLPKDRFSAERLKGVDSTLKIQPAELGDSAVYLCASSLGWGEIEETQYFGPGTRLLVL.

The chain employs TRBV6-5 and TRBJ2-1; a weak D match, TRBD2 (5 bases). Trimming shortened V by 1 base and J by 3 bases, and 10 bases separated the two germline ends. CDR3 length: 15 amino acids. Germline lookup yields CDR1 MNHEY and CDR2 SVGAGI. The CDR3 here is CASSYWGADYNEQFF. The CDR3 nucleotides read TGTGCCAGCAGTTACTGGGGAGCCGACTACAATGAGCAGTTCTTC.

For the CDR3, the DNA is TGCGCCAGCAGCTTGGAGTTAGCGGGGGGGACCCAGTACTTC. As protein: CASSLELAGGTQYF. The chain joins TRBV5-1 to TRBJ2-5, with 10 nucleotides matching TRBD2. Germline V CDR1 and CDR2: SGHRS, YFSETQ. Losses at the gene ends were 0 bases for V and 7 bases for J; bases not matched to a gene: 3. This CDR3 has 14 amino acids.

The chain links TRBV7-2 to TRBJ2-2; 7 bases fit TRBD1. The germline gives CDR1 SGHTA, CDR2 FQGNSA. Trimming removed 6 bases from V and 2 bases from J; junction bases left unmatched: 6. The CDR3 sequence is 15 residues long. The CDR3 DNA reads TGTGCCAGCAGATCCGGGACAGTAAACACCGGGGAGCTGTTTTTT. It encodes CASRSGTVNTGELFF.

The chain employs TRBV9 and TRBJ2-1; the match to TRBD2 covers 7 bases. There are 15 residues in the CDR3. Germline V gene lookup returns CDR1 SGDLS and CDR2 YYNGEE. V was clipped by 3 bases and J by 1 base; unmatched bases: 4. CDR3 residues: CASSAGGTSYNEQFF. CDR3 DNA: TGTGCCAGCAGCGCCGGGGGGACTTCCTACAATGAGCAGTTCTTC.

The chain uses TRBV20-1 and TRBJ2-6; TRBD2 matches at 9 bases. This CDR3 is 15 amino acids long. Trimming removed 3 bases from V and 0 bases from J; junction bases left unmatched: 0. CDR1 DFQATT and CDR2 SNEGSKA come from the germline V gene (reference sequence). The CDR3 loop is CSASSGSSGANVLTF. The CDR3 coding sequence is TGCAGTGCTAGTAGCGGGAGCTCTGGGGCCAACGTCCTGACTTTC.

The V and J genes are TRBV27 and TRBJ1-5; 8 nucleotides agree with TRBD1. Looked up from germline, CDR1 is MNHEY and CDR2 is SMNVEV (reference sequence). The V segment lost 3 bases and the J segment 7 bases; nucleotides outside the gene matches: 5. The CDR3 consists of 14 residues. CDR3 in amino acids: CASSFTGGRQPQHF. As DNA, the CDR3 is TGTGCCAGCAGTTTCACAGGGGGTAGACAGCCCCAGCATTTT.

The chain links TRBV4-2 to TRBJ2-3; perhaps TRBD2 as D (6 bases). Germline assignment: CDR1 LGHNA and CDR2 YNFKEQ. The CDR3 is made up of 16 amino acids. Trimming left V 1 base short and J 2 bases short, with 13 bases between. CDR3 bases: TGTGCCAGCAGCCAAGGCGGCGGGGAAACCACAGATACGCAGTATTTT. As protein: CASSQGGGETTDTQYF.

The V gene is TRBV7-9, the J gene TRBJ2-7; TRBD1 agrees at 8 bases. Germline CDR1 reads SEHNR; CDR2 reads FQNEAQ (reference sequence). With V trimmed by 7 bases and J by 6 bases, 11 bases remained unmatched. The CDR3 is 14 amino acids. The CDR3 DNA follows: TGTGCCAGCATCCAGGGGGCAGAATCCGGCGAGCAGTACTTC. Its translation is CASIQGAESGEQYF.

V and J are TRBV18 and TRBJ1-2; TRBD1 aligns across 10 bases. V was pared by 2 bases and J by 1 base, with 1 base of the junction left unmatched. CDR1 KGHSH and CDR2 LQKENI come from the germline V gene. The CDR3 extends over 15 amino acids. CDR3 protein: CASSPDRGHNYGYTF. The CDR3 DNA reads TGTGCCAGCTCACCAGACAGGGGGCATAACTATGGCTACACCTTC.

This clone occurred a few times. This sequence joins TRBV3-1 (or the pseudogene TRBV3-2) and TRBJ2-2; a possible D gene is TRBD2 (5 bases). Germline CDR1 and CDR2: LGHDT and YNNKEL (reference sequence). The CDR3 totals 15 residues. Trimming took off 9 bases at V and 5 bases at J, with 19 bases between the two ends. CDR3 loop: CARTAGLGVTGELFF. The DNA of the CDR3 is TGTGCCAGAACTGCTGGGTTGGGAGTAACCGGGGAGCTGTTTTTT.

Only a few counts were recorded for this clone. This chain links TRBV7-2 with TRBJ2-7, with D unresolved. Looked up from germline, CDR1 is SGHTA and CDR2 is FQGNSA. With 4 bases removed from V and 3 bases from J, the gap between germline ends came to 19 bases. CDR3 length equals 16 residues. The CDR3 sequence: CASSSPVGFPFYEQYF. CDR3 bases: TGTGCCAGCAGCTCCCCCGTCGGGTTCCCCTTCTACGAGCAGTACTTC.

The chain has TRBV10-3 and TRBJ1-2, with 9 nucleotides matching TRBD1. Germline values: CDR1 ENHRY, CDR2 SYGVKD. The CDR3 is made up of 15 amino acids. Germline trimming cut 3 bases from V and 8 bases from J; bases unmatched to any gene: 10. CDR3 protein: CAISDLGQGVKGYTF. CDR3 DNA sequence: TGTGCCATCAGTGACCTGGGACAGGGAGTGAAGGGCTACACCTTC.